This T cell receptor (beta chain) was captured in a study of T cell repertoires in cytomegalovirus infection. There are 16 residues in the CDR3. CDR1 is SGDLS, CDR2 YYNGEE, per germline. The V segment lost 3 bases and the J segment 8 bases; nucleotides outside the gene matches: 16. TCRdb reprocessed the reads with MiXCR, giving one entry per CDR3 protein. The sample holds a few hundred thousand distinct CDR3 sequences, roughly 43% seen once. Points on this clonotype: Antigen: not known.

The sample was cultured PBMCs, taken from culture after CMV antigen stimulation. The chain carries TRBV9 and TRBJ1-2, with TRBD1 matching 7 bases. The source of this sequence is a human donor in good health (CMV status not recorded). Some clones in this sample may be carry-over from other donors' samples. CDR3 region: CASSGRDSLAEGGYTF. Written as DNA, the CDR3 is TGTGCCAGCAGCGGACGGGACAGCCTAGCTGAGGGGGGCTACACCTTC. The variable domain in full, completed from reference TRBV9 and TRBJ1-2, reads DSGVTQTPKHLITATGQRVTLRCSPRSGDLSVYWYQQSLDQGLQFLIQYYNGEERAKGNILERFSAQQFPDLHSELNLSSLELGDSALYFCASSGRDSLAEGGYTFGSGTRLTVV.